The sequence of this TCR beta chain was determined in a study of blood T cell repertoires in COVID-19. Clones were read by immunoSEQ multiplex PCR, and TCRdb kept only the in-frame ones, dropping some. The sample holds 340,000 or so clones, more than 75% seen once. The trim removed 6 bases at V and 6 bases at J, leaving 5 bases unmatched. The CDR3 is made up of 14 amino acids. CDR1 SNHLY and CDR2 FYNNEI come from the germline V gene. The sequence was collected from a man aged 45-65 years with active or convalescent COVID-19. Sequencing was carried out using peripheral blood. This chain uses TRBV2 with TRBJ2-1; 10 nucleotides line up with TRBD2. CDR3 region: CASRSLAGVNEQFF. The CDR3, as DNA: TGTGCCAGCAGAAGTCTAGCGGGGGTCAATGAGCAGTTCTTC.